Given below is one T cell receptor (beta chain) in context. The CDR3 totals 12 residues. The germline V gene encodes CDR1 ENHRY and CDR2 SYGVKD. Trimming left V 10 bases short and J 7 bases short, with 14 bases between. These data originate in a study of blood T cell repertoires in COVID-19. On the study more broadly: Samples representing acute and convalescent COVID-19 were sourced from the United States, Italy and Spain. PBMCs, B-cell-depleted T cells, or T cells were the source of the cDNA or gDNA that made up the material.

The Seattle patients joined while their infection was active and were tracked longitudinally afterward. Authors' processing steps: The assay estimated nucleated cells by amplifying reference gene primers. Sequencing was performed with immunoSEQ multiplex PCR; in TCRdb, only in-frame clones are kept and a portion is missing. Clone size and V and J calls were adopted from that table, with D and trimming inferred from the DNA. There are 250,000 to 300,000 clones in the sample; about 87% occur only once, and more than 8.5% lies in the top ten. V and J are TRBV10-3 and TRBJ1-5; unclear D gene. The sample taken for sequencing was peripheral blood. The receptor was derived from a woman between 65 and 79 years old with COVID-19, enrolled during active disease. The DNA of the CDR3 is TGTGCCACGAGGGAGGGCGCGCAGCCCCAGCATTTT. Residues: CATREGAQPQHF.